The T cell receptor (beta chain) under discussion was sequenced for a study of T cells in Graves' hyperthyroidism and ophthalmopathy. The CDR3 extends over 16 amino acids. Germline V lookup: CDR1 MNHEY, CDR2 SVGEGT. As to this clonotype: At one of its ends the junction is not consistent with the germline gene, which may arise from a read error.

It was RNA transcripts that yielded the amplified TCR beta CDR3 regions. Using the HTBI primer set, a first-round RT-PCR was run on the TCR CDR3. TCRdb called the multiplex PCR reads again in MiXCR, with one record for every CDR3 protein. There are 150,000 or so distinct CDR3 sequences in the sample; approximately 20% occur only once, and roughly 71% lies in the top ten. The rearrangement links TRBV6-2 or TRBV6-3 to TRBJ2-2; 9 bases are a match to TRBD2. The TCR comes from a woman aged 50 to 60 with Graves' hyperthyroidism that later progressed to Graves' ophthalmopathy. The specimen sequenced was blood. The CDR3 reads CTSSYTPGTSSKELFF. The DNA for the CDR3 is TGTACCAGCAGTTACACCCCCGGGACTAGCAGTAAGGAGCTGTTTTTT.